This TCR beta chain was sequenced during a study of OX40 agonist ivuxolimab in advanced cancers. Turning to the study itself: Patients enrolled in dose escalation were diagnosed with hepatocellular carcinoma, melanoma, renal cell or head and neck cancer.

Blood specimens came from baseline, cycle 4 day 1, and cycle 7 day 1. Repertoires were generated with immunoSEQ multiplex PCR, while TCRdb's copy carries only in-frame clones and drops some. Seen here are roughly 50,000 clones, 75% to 90% observed once, and the top ten hold approximately 0.4%. The table lists this clone with a few counts. The sample consisted of CD4+ or CD8+ T cells sorted from blood, taken in a trial of the OX40 agonist ivuxolimab. The clonotype originates from an adult with an advanced solid tumor such as melanoma, head and neck, liver or kidney cancer.

The CDR3 coding sequence is TGTGCCAGTAGTATTTCGGGAGGGCCTGCCGGGGAGCTGTTTTTT. It is translated as CASSISGGPAGELFF. This chain connects TRBV19 to TRBJ2-2, with TRBD2 matching 8 bases. Per germline, CDR1 LNHDA and CDR2 SQIVND (reference sequence). This CDR3 is 15 amino acids long. V trimming: 3 bases; J trimming: 6 bases; junction bases outside the gene matches: 6.